These 7 T cell receptor beta chains were sequenced from one sample in a study of T cell responses to AZD1222 COVID-19 vaccine. This table comes from immunoSEQ multiplex PCR, and its TCRdb copy is limited to in-frame clones, with some not included. Here the sample spans about 130,000 clones, approximately 85% being singletons. Sequencing used peripheral blood, obtained on day 0 of AZD1222 vaccination. The receptors here all came from an adult in good health.

The chain uses TRBV3-1 (or the pseudogene TRBV3-2) and TRBJ1-1; 7 bases line up with TRBD1. Germline V gene sequence: CDR1 LGHDT, CDR2 YNNKEL (reference sequence). V gave up 1 base and J gave up 1 base; unmatched junction bases: 6. This CDR3 is 16 amino acids long. CDR3 loop: CASSQGLTGANTEAFF. The CDR3 DNA sequence: TGTGCCAGCAGCCAAGGTCTTACAGGGGCGAACACTGAAGCTTTCTTT.

This sequence joins TRBV7-8 and TRBJ1-5; no definite D call. The germline CDR1 and CDR2 sequences are SGHVS and FQNEAQ. V shed 7 bases and J shed 2 bases, with 12 bases lying between them. This CDR3 has 14 amino acids. Written as DNA, the CDR3 is TGTGCCAGCAACGACCACTCGGGCAATCAGCCCCAGCATTTT. This codes for CASNDHSGNQPQHF.

The gene calls are TRBV18 and TRBJ2-2; D gene ambiguous. Germline V gene data show CDR1 as KGHSH and CDR2 as LQKENI. V lost 3 bases, J lost 5 bases, and 10 bases lay in between. CDR3 size: 14 residues. For the CDR3, the DNA is TGTGCCAGCTCACCGTGGAAAGGGACCGGGGAGCTGTTTTTT. Amino acid sequence: CASSPWKGTGELFF.

The chain links TRBV3-1 (or the pseudogene TRBV3-2) to TRBJ1-1, with unresolved D. Germline V gene sequence: CDR1 LGHDT, CDR2 YNNKEL (reference sequence). The CDR3 length is 14 residues. Trimming stripped 1 base from V and 1 base from J, with 7 bases between. CDR3 coding DNA: TGTGCCAGCAGCCAAGTGGGAGGGAACACTGAAGCTTTCTTT. The encoded protein is CASSQVGGNTEAFF.

The chain links TRBV12-3 or TRBV12-4 to TRBJ2-2, with a tentative D call TRBD1 (5 bases). V was trimmed by 8 bases and J by 4 bases, leaving 8 bases between them. The CDR3 loop spans 12 amino acids. This CDR3 is CASGHPTGELFF. CDR3 sequence (DNA): TGTGCCAGCGGACATCCCACCGGGGAGCTGTTTTTT.

The chain uses TRBV9 and TRBJ1-2, with 11 bases matching TRBD1. CDR3 length: 14 residues. Losses at the gene ends were 4 bases for V and 3 bases for J; bases not matched to a gene: 2. Germline lookup yields CDR1 SGDLS and CDR2 YYNGEE. The DNA of the CDR3 is TGTGCCAGCAGCACGGGACAGGGGGACTATGGCTACACCTTC. Translation: CASSTGQGDYGYTF. The whole variable domain, filled in from reference TRBV9 and TRBJ1-2, reads DSGVTQTPKHLITATGQRVTLRCSPRSGDLSVYWYQQSLDQGLQFLIQYYNGEERAKGNILERFSAQQFPDLHSELNLSSLELGDSALYFCASSTGQGDYGYTFGSGTRLTVV.

The J gene is TRBJ1-1, the V gene TRBV30; D gene uncertain. The V and J ends lost 3 bases and 5 bases respectively, with 7 bases between them. The CDR3 spans 11 residues. Germline CDR1 is GTSNPN and CDR2 is SVGIG (reference sequence). CDR3 DNA sequence: TGTGCCTGGAGAAGGGTTACTGAAGCTTTCTTT. This translates into CAWRRVTEAFF.